Presented here are 20 T cell receptor beta chains from one specimen sequenced in a study of PD-1 blockade in classical Hodgkin lymphoma (TCRdb year 2020). Receptors were amplified or captured by the immunoSEQ multiplex PCR assay. TCRdb's version of the immuneACCESS table is confined to in-frame rearrangements and falls short of the full clone set. An unresolved V gene accounts for under half of the shortfall where checked; the remainder is of unknown origin. The table for this sample lists some 15,000 clones; almost 90% of them were counted only once. Jointly, the top ten make up approximately 0.87% of the sample. According to the study, the label for this sample's time point signals: cycle 4 day 1 (C4D1), after about 6 weeks of nivolumab. Every trial patient had relapsed after autologous stem cell transplantation, and cohorts A, B and C differed in prior brentuximab vedotin exposure. Using a Miltenyi CD4+ T cell isolation kit, CD4+ T cells were purified from thawed PBMCs through magnetic negative selection.

Sequencing used CD4+ T cells from blood, obtained before the fourth cycle of nivolumab. The origin of the receptors is a human donor with classical Hodgkin lymphoma.

In its sample, this clone was seen once. The chain combines TRBV28 with TRBJ2-2, with D perhaps matching TRBD1 (5 bases). This CDR3 is built from 19 residues. Germline loops: CDR1 MDHEN, CDR2 SYDVKM. Trimming removed 0 bases from V and 6 bases from J, with 23 bases in between. As DNA, the CDR3 is TGTGCCAGCAGTTTATGGATCCCATTCGGCAGGGAAGACTCCGGGGAGCTGTTTTTT. Its translation: CASSLWIPFGREDSGELFF.

Worth noting for this clone: The junction differs from germline at one of its ends, possibly a read error. V usage is TRBV2 and J usage is TRBJ2-5, with a possible D match to TRBD2 (6 bases). The J call may be wrong; the DNA end is better matched by TRBJ2-7. CDR1 is SNHLY, CDR2 FYNNEI, per germline. The CDR3 runs 14 residues. The CDR3 loop is CASREGTYSHEQYF. In DNA form, the CDR3 reads TGTGCCAGCAGGGAGGGGACTTACTCCCACGAGCAGTACTTC.

The CDR3 region has the DNA TGCGCCAGCAGAGGGGCAGGAGAGGGCGAGCAGTACTTC. Encoded protein: CASRGAGEGEQYF. The chain recombines TRBV5-1 with TRBJ2-7; TRBD1 or TRBD2 may be the D gene (5 bases each). The CDR3 sequence is 13 residues long. Germline-derived CDR1 and CDR2 are SGHRS and YFSETQ. Deletions cut 5 bases from V and 6 bases from J, with 15 bases between.

This chain links TRBV2 with TRBJ2-1; tentatively, D is TRBD1 or TRBD2 (7 bases each). This CDR3 contains 14 residues. Germline assignment: CDR1 SNHLY and CDR2 FYNNEI. Trimming shortened V by 3 bases and J by 8 bases, and 14 bases separated the two germline ends. The CDR3 sequence is CASSDQGGRDEQFF. The CDR3, as DNA: TGTGCCAGCAGTGACCAGGGGGGGCGCGATGAGCAGTTCTTC.

This clone was recorded only once. The CDR3 nucleotides are TGTGCCAGCAGCTTAGGGGGGGACAGTTACACAGATACGCAGTATTTT. Its protein is CASSLGGDSYTDTQYF. This chain connects TRBV7-7 to TRBJ2-3; possibly TRBD1 for D (7 bases). CDR1 is SSHAT and CDR2 is FNYEAQ in the germline V gene (reference sequence). The CDR3 extends over 16 amino acids. Trimming removed 1 base at V and 2 bases at J, with 13 bases between.

This clone was detected only once. The genes are TRBV7-9 and TRBJ2-7, with a possible D match to TRBD1 (6 bases). Deletions cut 3 bases from V and 1 base from J, with 10 bases between. CDR3 size: 14 residues. Germline V gene data show CDR1 as SEHNR and CDR2 as FQNEAQ (reference sequence). The DNA of the CDR3 is TGTGCCAGCAGCTTCTCTACAGGGTCCTACGAGCAGTACTTC. This translates into CASSFSTGSYEQYF.

This chain uses TRBV5-5 with TRBJ2-7; 9 bases are shared with TRBD2. Per the germline V gene, CDR1 is SGHKS and CDR2 is YYEKEE (reference sequence). The V segment lost 7 bases and the J segment 2 bases; nucleotides outside the gene matches: 10. CDR3 length: 15 residues. The CDR3, as DNA: TGTGCCAGCGGCGGGGGGACTAGCCGCACCTACGAGCAGTACTTC. This gives the protein CASGGGTSRTYEQYF.

The genes are TRBV19 and TRBJ2-2; unclear D gene. Trimming removed 5 bases from V and 6 bases from J, with 7 bases in between. The length of the CDR3 is 12 residues. Germline-derived CDR1 and CDR2 are LNHDA and SQIVND (reference sequence). CDR3 sequence (DNA): TGTGCCAGTAGTTTGACTCCCGGGGAGCTGTTTTTT. This encodes CASSLTPGELFF.

This chain links TRBV27 with TRBJ2-3; D unclear. Germline V gene sequence: CDR1 MNHEY, CDR2 SMNVEV (reference sequence). The V end was cut by 3 bases, the J end by 6 bases, with 13 bases between. The CDR3 consists of 14 residues. This CDR3 is CASSLVQALDTQYF. In DNA form, the CDR3 reads TGTGCCAGCAGTTTGGTTCAGGCTCTGGATACGCAGTATTTT.

This chain uses TRBV30 with TRBJ2-1, with D tentatively TRBD1 (6 bases). The germline CDR1 and CDR2 sequences are GTSNPN and SVGIG (reference sequence). The CDR3 totals 17 residues. The germline V and J ends were trimmed by 0 bases and 7 bases, with 22 bases remaining between them. CDR3: CAWSVPNQQGRGNEQFF. CDR3 sequence (DNA): TGTGCCTGGAGTGTACCGAACCAACAGGGAAGGGGGAATGAGCAGTTCTTC.

This clone showed up just a few times. This chain connects TRBV11-2 to TRBJ1-1; D remains unclear. Germline V gene sequence: CDR1 SGHAT, CDR2 FQNNGV. This CDR3 is built from 13 residues. The V gene lost 5 bases and the J gene lost 12 bases, with 19 bases spanning the gap. CDR3 sequence reads: CASSPQTWVIPFF. In DNA, the CDR3 is TGTGCCAGCAGCCCCCAGACTTGGGTGATCCCTTTCTTT.

The chain has TRBV27 and TRBJ2-1, with 8 bases aligning to TRBD2. The CDR3 loop spans 15 amino acids. Trimming took 6 bases from V and 0 from J; bases not matched to a gene: 4. The germline gives CDR1 MNHEY, CDR2 SMNVEV (reference sequence). The CDR3 sequence is CASRSGTSSYNEQFF. CDR3 DNA: TGTGCCAGCAGGTCCGGGACTAGCTCCTACAATGAGCAGTTCTTC.

V gene TRBV2 combines with J gene TRBJ2-1; 7 nucleotides agree with TRBD2. V was pared by 6 bases and J by 2 bases, with 4 bases of the junction left unmatched. The CDR3 is 14 amino acids. The germline gives CDR1 SNHLY, CDR2 FYNNEI. The CDR3 region is CASRERGAYNEQFF. CDR3 nucleotides: TGTGCCAGCAGAGAGCGGGGAGCCTACAATGAGCAGTTCTTC.

The chain links TRBV6-5 to TRBJ2-7; D assignment may be TRBD1 or TRBD2 (5 bases each). Deletions cut 5 bases from V and 9 bases from J, with 20 bases between. The CDR3 covers 14 residues. Looked up from germline, CDR1 is MNHEY and CDR2 is SVGAGI. This CDR3 is CASSSLRGPSGQYF. The CDR3 region has the DNA TGTGCCAGCAGTAGCCTCCGGGGACCCTCCGGGCAGTACTTC.

The genes are TRBV25-1 and TRBJ2-7, with 8 bases matching TRBD2. The CDR3 is 16 amino acids. The J segment lost 3 bases and the V segment lost 10 bases, leaving 17 bases of the junction unmatched. Germline CDR1 MGHDK, CDR2 SYGVNS. The CDR3 loop is CAITTRGGSGFYEQYF. CDR3 sequence (DNA): TGTGCCATCACGACCCGGGGGGGTAGCGGTTTCTACGAGCAGTACTTC.

The V and J genes are TRBV30 and TRBJ1-2; 7 positions agree with TRBD1. After removal of 7 bases from V and 8 bases from J, the junction contained 22 bases not matched to a gene. This CDR3 comprises 16 residues. In germline, CDR1 is GTSNPN, CDR2 SVGIG (reference sequence). The CDR3 DNA reads as TGTGCCTTTAAAGGTCAACAGGGGCCGAACTATGGAGGCTACACCTTC. The encoded protein is CAFKGQQGPNYGGYTF. Based on the CDR3 plus reference TRBV30 and TRBJ1-2, the full variable domain is SQTIHQWPATLVQPVGSPLSLECTVEGTSNPNLYWYRQAAGRGLQLLFYSVGIGQISSEVPQNLSASRPQDRQFILSSKKLLLSDSGFYLCAFKGQQGPNYGGYTFGSGTRLTVV.

The chain combines TRBV5-5 with TRBJ1-1; D is uncertain. V lost 0 bases and J lost 4, with 10 bases in between. Germline assignment: CDR1 SGHKS and CDR2 YYEKEE (reference sequence). The CDR3 extends over 14 amino acids. CDR3 sequence: CASSLAHTGTEAFF. CDR3 nucleotide sequence: TGTGCCAGCAGCTTGGCCCATACCGGCACTGAAGCTTTCTTT.

This clone appeared once. The V and J genes are TRBV9 and TRBJ2-3; D call uncertain. This CDR3 has 13 amino acids. Trimming stripped 6 bases from V and 1 base from J, with 9 bases between. Germline V gives CDR1 SGDLS, CDR2 YYNGEE. The CDR3 here is CASNLGGTDTQYF. The DNA of the CDR3 is TGTGCCAGCAACCTCGGAGGCACAGATACGCAGTATTTT.

V is TRBV7-2 and J is TRBJ1-5; D is unclear. Germline V gives CDR1 SGHTA, CDR2 FQGNSA. V shed 2 bases and J shed 2 bases, with 4 bases lying between them. CDR3 length: 13 amino acids. The CDR3 protein is CASSLQGNQPQHF. The CDR3 DNA is TGTGCCAGCAGCTTACAGGGCAATCAGCCCCAGCATTTT.

This rearrangement joins TRBV5-1 to TRBJ2-3; the D is unclear. Trimming removed 0 bases from V and 0 bases from J, with 8 bases in between. CDR3 length equals 15 residues. Per the germline V gene, CDR1 is SGHRS and CDR2 is YFSETQ. CDR3 residues: CASSLADRSTDTQYF. CDR3 bases: TGCGCCAGCAGCTTGGCCGACCGGAGCACAGATACGCAGTATTTT.